A single sample gave rise to the 28 T cell receptor beta chains below, sequenced in a study of TET2 disruption in CD19-targeted CAR T cells. Their cognate antigens are unknown. Sequencing used immunoSEQ multiplex PCR; TCRdb keeps in-frame clones, though not all of them. The repertoire table contains around 30,000 clones. Treatment in this sample: autologous CTL019 cells: CD19 CAR with 4-1BB and CD3 zeta domains. This specimen consisted of CD8- CAR+ T cells sorted from cultured blood T cells, obtained for CD19 CAR T cell therapy. Subset given: CD8-negative CAR-positive T cells from the infusion product. The receptors stem from a man between 65 and 85 years old with chronic lymphocytic leukemia.

About this clone: The read comes to an end 3 residues before the CDR3 does, leaving the germline J gene to fill in the end. The sample carries other DNA sequences with the same CDR3. The V and J genes are TRBV7-3 and TRBJ1-3, with 9 bases fitting TRBD1. The CDR3 contains 15 residues. With V trimmed by 5 bases and J by 4 bases, 6 bases remained unmatched. Looked up from germline, CDR1 is SGHTA and CDR2 is FQGTGA. The CDR3: CASSPTGGGGNTIYF. The sequenced CDR3 bases are TGTGCCAGCAGCCCCACAGGGGGCGGAGGAAACACC.

Comments on this clone: The observed sequence ends 3 residues before the CDR3 terminus, with the missing tail filled in from the germline J gene. The rearrangement joins TRBV4-2 to TRBJ2-3, with 10 bases matching TRBD2. CDR3 length equals 17 residues. Germline CDR1 LGHNA, CDR2 YNFKEQ. Germline trimming cut 3 bases from V and 4 bases from J; bases unmatched to any gene: 10. CDR3 protein: CASSQTWPSGGSDTQYF. CDR3 DNA (partial): TGTGCCAGCAGCCAGACCTGGCCTAGCGGGGGCTCAGATACG.

For this clone: The DNA ends 3 residues before the CDR3 does, and the rest of the CDR3 is filled in from the germline J gene. V usage is TRBV6-1 and J usage is TRBJ2-7; possible D gene TRBD2, 6 bases. The CDR3 extends over 14 amino acids. Trimming stripped 1 base from V and 3 bases from J, with 10 bases between. Germline V gene data show CDR1 as MNHNS and CDR2 as SASEGT. The CDR3 is CASSEGGTGYEQYF. The CDR3 bases that were read are TGTGCCAGCAGTGAAGGAGGGACTGGCTACGAG.

For this clone: The read ends 3 residues before the CDR3 terminus; that terminus is restored from the germline J gene. This chain uses TRBV18 with TRBJ2-2; possibly TRBD1 for D (5 bases). The V gene's germline CDR1 is KGHSH and CDR2 LQKENI. The CDR3 sequence is 17 residues long. V lost 3 bases to trimming and J lost 9 bases, with 23 bases between them. The chain's CDR3 is CASSPQRSHQGIRELFF. Incomplete CDR3 DNA: TGTGCCAGCTCACCCCAACGCTCCCATCAGGGTATCCGGGAG.

About this clone itself: The read stops 3 residues short of the end of the CDR3; the missing end is completed from the germline J gene. The chain recombines TRBV7-3 with TRBJ1-1; 7 nucleotides line up with TRBD1. The CDR3 spans 13 residues. Germline CDR1 is SGHTA and CDR2 is FQGTGA. CDR3 residues: CASSLGTVREAFF. The sequenced part of the CDR3 DNA is TGTGCCAGCAGTCTAGGGACAGTTCGAGAA. The variable domain in full, with the rest retrieved from reference TRBV7-3 and TRBJ1-1, is GAGVSQTPSNKVTEKGKYVELRCDPISGHTALYWYRQSLGQGPEFLIYFQGTGAADDSGLPNDRFFAVRPEGSVSTLKIQRTERGDSAVYLCASSLGTVREAFFGQGTRLTVV.

With respect to this clone: Sequencing ends 3 residues short of the CDR3 end; the germline J gene provides the rest. The chain is built from TRBV5-4 and TRBJ1-2; no definite D call. CDR1 and CDR2 (germline): SGHNT, YYREEE (reference sequence). The length of the CDR3 is 13 residues. The CDR3 DNA, read in part, is TGTGCCAGCAGCTTGATGGCCTCAGATACC. Its translation is CASSLMASDT. The whole CDR3 region reads CASSLMASDTYTF.

About this clone: The CDR3 extends 3 residues past the end of the read, so its final part is completed from the germline J gene. This chain uses TRBV5-1 with TRBJ2-4; 7 bases map to TRBD2. Germline V CDR1 and CDR2: SGHRS, YFSETQ. The CDR3 has 15 amino acids. The CDR3 protein is CASSPGGPVNYGQYF. The sequenced CDR3 bases are TGCGCCAGCAGCCCGGGGGGTCCAGTTAACTATGGT.

As concerns this clone: A junction boundary mismatches the germline segment, possibly from a read error. The missing CDR3 end, 3 residues past where the read stops, is filled in from the germline J gene. Other DNA sequences in the same sample also yield this CDR3. The chain joins TRBV6-2 or TRBV6-3 to TRBJ1-2, with D possibly being TRBD1 (6 bases). CDR1 and CDR2 from the germline V gene are MNHEY and SVGEGT. The CDR3 is 15 residues long. The CDR3 sequence is CASSYSDSRGYGYTF. CDR3 DNA (partial): TGTGCCAGCAGTTACTCGGACAGTCGAGGCTATGGT.

About this clone itself: The CDR3 end lies 3 residues beyond the end of the read and is filled in from the germline J gene. The V and J genes are TRBV6-1 and TRBJ1-2; TRBD1 might be the D (6 bases). This CDR3 is 17 amino acids long. In germline, CDR1 is MNHNS, CDR2 SASEGT. CDR3 sequence: CASSEVGGWRDTYDYTF. The sequenced part of the CDR3 DNA is TGTGCCAGCAGTGAAGTAGGAGGGTGGAGGGACACCTACGAC.

Concerning this clone: With the read ending 3 residues before the CDR3 end, the germline J gene is used to fill in that end. V gene TRBV2 combines with J gene TRBJ1-2, with D possibly TRBD1 on 5 matching bases. Germline V gene lookup returns CDR1 SNHLY and CDR2 FYNNEI. The CDR3 is 15 residues long. V lost 2 bases and J 7 bases, leaving 17 bases between the germline ends. The sequenced CDR3 bases are TGTGCCAGCAGTGAATCCGGGCAGGGCGACGGTGGC. It is translated as CASSESGQGDGG. The CDR3 reads in full as CASSESGQGDGGYTF.

A remark on this clone: The CDR3 is cut off 3 residues early in the read; its end comes from the germline J gene. The chain carries TRBV2 and TRBJ2-4, with D possibly TRBD2 on 7 matching bases. This CDR3 spans 16 amino acids. Per the germline V gene, CDR1 is SNHLY and CDR2 is FYNNEI. The CDR3 spells CASSDRGGARVQTQYF. The DNA read from the CDR3 is TGTGCCAGCAGTGACAGAGGGGGGGCGAGGGTCCAGACT.

Details on this clone: The CDR3 is cut off 3 residues early in the read; its end comes from the germline J gene. The chain uses TRBV7-9 and TRBJ2-4; TRBD2 is a possible D gene (6 bases). Germline CDR1 reads SEHNR; CDR2 reads FQNEAQ (reference sequence). This CDR3 has 14 amino acids. The part of the CDR3 DNA that was read is TGTGCCAGCAGCCCAACAACGGGGGTTTGGGGT. This sequence encodes CASSPTTGVWG. The complete CDR3 protein is CASSPTTGVWGQYF.

For this clone: Distinct nucleotide sequences in the sample also encode this CDR3. CDR3 DNA (partial): TGTGCCAGTAGCGGCCAGGCGGGCAATCAGCCT. Protein sequence: CASSGQAGNQP. The full CDR3 sequence reads CASSGQAGNQPQYF. V and J are TRBV19 and TRBJ2-4, with D perhaps TRBD2 (5 bases). The read stops 3 residues short of the end of the CDR3; the missing end is completed from the germline J gene. CDR1 LNHDA and CDR2 SQIVND come from the germline V gene (reference sequence). CDR3 size: 14 residues.

As for this clone: An end of the junction differs from the germline gene, which may be a read error. The read terminates 3 residues before the CDR3 end, so the remaining end is supplied by the germline J gene. Other DNA sequences from this sample encode an identical CDR3 as well. This chain links TRBV11-2 with TRBJ2-3; TRBD2 might be the D (6 bases). There are 14 residues in the CDR3. The germline CDR1 and CDR2 sequences are SGHAT and FQNNGV. Incomplete CDR3 DNA: TGTGCTAGCAGCCCAGCCGGAGCGGGAGATACG. It codes for CASSPAGAGDT. The CDR3 reads in full as CASSPAGAGDTQYF.

On this clone itself: The observed sequence ends 3 residues before the CDR3 terminus, with the missing tail filled in from the germline J gene. The J gene is TRBJ1-1, the V gene TRBV5-1; 7 positions agree with TRBD1. V lost 4 bases and J lost 4; bases outside the gene matches: 16. The CDR3 loop spans 17 amino acids. Germline CDR1 and CDR2: SGHRS and YFSETQ. CDR3 residues: CASSLSDTGVKSTEAFF. The sequenced part of the CDR3 DNA is TGCGCCAGCAGCCTCTCCGATACAGGGGTTAAGAGCACTGAA.

Comment on this clone: The read ends 3 residues early relative to the CDR3; the germline J gene fills the gap. The gene calls are TRBV5-4 and TRBJ1-1, with 8 bases that match TRBD1. The CDR3 contains 14 residues. From germline, CDR1 is SGHNT and CDR2 YYREEE (reference sequence). The V and J ends lost 4 bases and 4 bases, in that order; junction bases with no gene match: 6. CDR3 DNA (partial): TGTGCCAGCAGCACCCGGACAGGGCCCACTGAA. Its protein is CASSTRTGPTE. The full CDR3 sequence reads CASSTRTGPTEAFF.

As concerns this clone: The read stops 3 residues short of the end of the CDR3; the missing end is completed from the germline J gene. V and J are TRBV6-1 and TRBJ2-3; D not resolved. The CDR3 is 12 amino acids. Trimming shortened V by 4 bases and J by 4 bases, and 6 bases separated the two germline ends. Germline-derived CDR1 and CDR2 are MNHNS and SASEGT. CDR3 DNA, as far as it was read: TGTGCCAGCAGTGCTCTCCCAGATACG. It translates to CASSALPDT. From start to end, the CDR3 is CASSALPDTQYF.

To note about this clone: The CDR3 end lies 3 residues beyond the end of the read and is filled in from the germline J gene. The V gene is TRBV6-1, the J gene TRBJ1-5; the D gene is possibly TRBD1 (5 bases). The CDR3 loop spans 15 amino acids. Germline V lookup: CDR1 MNHNS, CDR2 SASEGT. The ends were cut back, 4 bases at V and 3 bases at J, with 13 bases in the middle. The CDR3 bases that were read are TGTGCCAGCAGTGGCCAGGGCTTCGTCAATCAGCCC. This codes for CASSGQGFVNQP. The entire CDR3 protein reads CASSGQGFVNQPQHF.

Points on this clone: The sequence runs out 3 residues before the end of the CDR3; the remainder is reconstructed from the germline J gene. The rearrangement links TRBV20-1 to TRBJ2-5; 7 bases are shared with TRBD1. Germline V CDR1 and CDR2: DFQATT, SNEGSKA (reference sequence). After removal of 5 bases from V and 3 bases from J, the junction contained 6 bases not matched to a gene. This CDR3 comprises 13 residues. CDR3 sequence reads: CSAGDRNKETQYF. CDR3 bases read: TGCAGTGCTGGGGACAGAAACAAAGAGACC.

Comment on this clone: The missing CDR3 end, 3 residues past where the read stops, is filled in from the germline J gene. This rearrangement joins TRBV11-1 to TRBJ1-6, with 9 bases fitting TRBD1. V lost 4 bases, J lost 5 bases, and 3 bases stayed unmatched. The CDR3 runs to 15 residues. Germline V gives CDR1 SGHAT, CDR2 FQDESV (reference sequence). This CDR3 is CASSSGQGDNSPLHF. The CDR3 bases that were read are TGTGCCAGCAGCTCGGGACAGGGAGATAATTCACCC.

Concerning this clone itself: Compared with germline, one end of the junction differs, possibly owing to a read error. The read stops 3 residues short of the end of the CDR3; the missing end is completed from the germline J gene. The rearrangement joins TRBV4-2 to TRBJ1-5; the D gene is possibly TRBD1 (5 bases). CDR3 length equals 15 residues. Germline-derived CDR1 and CDR2 are LGHNA and YNFKEQ. CDR3 bases read: TGCGCCAGCAGCCAAGGAACAGGCGGTAATCAGCCC. Its translation: CASSQGTGGNQP. In full, the CDR3 reads CASSQGTGGNQPQHF.

Details on this clone: The read halts 3 residues ahead of the CDR3 end, with the missing end drawn from the germline J gene. The chain combines TRBV7-2 with TRBJ1-1; TRBD1 matches at 7 bases. CDR1 and CDR2 from the germline V gene are SGHTA and FQGNSA. The CDR3 is made up of 14 amino acids. Trimming removed 5 bases from V and 1 base from J; junction bases left unmatched: 4. CDR3 loop: CASSRQGKNTEAFF. The covered CDR3 bases are TGTGCCAGCAGCCGACAGGGCAAGAACACTGAA.

As to this clone: The CDR3 end is not reached by the read, which stops 3 residues before it; the germline J gene fills it in. V gene TRBV20-1 combines with J gene TRBJ1-2, with 9 bases matching TRBD1. Germline assignment: CDR1 DFQATT and CDR2 SNEGSKA (reference sequence). The CDR3 sequence is 15 residues long. CDR3 DNA, as far as it was read: TGCAGTGCTAGAGTGACAGGGGGAGGGACAGATACC. As protein: CSARVTGGGTDT. The complete CDR3 sequence is CSARVTGGGTDTYTF.

This clone is called medium-sized based on its frequency. The read finishes 3 residues shy of the CDR3 end, and the germline J gene is used to complete it. V and J are TRBV20-1 and TRBJ1-6; D is undetermined. Trimming shortened V by 5 bases and J by 6 bases, and 17 bases separated the two germline ends. CDR1 and CDR2 from the germline V gene are DFQATT and SNEGSKA (reference sequence). The CDR3 consists of 15 residues. Here the CDR3 reads CSASDVRSGNSPLHF. The covered CDR3 bases are TGCAGTGCTTCAGACGTTCGGAGCGGTAATTCACCC.

Partial CDR3 DNA: TGTGCCAGCAGTTACTCGAGGGACAGGGGCCCCATTGGCAATGAC. It encodes CASSYSRDRGPIGND. In full, the CDR3 is CASSYSRDRGPIGNDYTF. This chain links TRBV6-7 with TRBJ1-2; 10 positions agree with TRBD1. The read halts 3 residues ahead of the CDR3 end, with the missing end drawn from the germline J gene. TRBV6-7 falls under the ORF class, with uncertain function. The CDR3 length is 18 residues.

Note on this clone: The read stops 3 residues short of the end of the CDR3; the missing end is completed from the germline J gene. The rearrangement uses TRBV5-1 and TRBJ2-5, with 8 bases that match TRBD1. This CDR3 contains 14 residues. V lost 4 bases, J lost 5 bases, and 7 bases stayed unmatched. The germline V gene encodes CDR1 SGHRS and CDR2 YFSETQ. The covered CDR3 bases are TGCGCCAGCAGCCGGACAGGGACTGTGGAGACC. Its protein product is CASSRTGTVET. The CDR3, in full, reads CASSRTGTVETQYF.

Details on this clone: The DNA ends 3 residues before the CDR3 does, and the rest of the CDR3 is filled in from the germline J gene. V is TRBV6-1 and J is TRBJ1-6, with 8 bases aligning to TRBD1. Trimming removed 6 bases from V and 7 bases from J; junction bases left unmatched: 8. Germline CDR1 and CDR2: MNHNS and SASEGT. This CDR3 is 15 amino acids long. This CDR3 is CASRETTGENSPLHF. The CDR3 bases that were read are TGTGCCAGCAGGGAAACGACAGGGGAGAATTCACCC.

Notes on this clone: The sequenced fragment ends 3 residues before the CDR3 boundary, so the rest is inferred from the germline J gene. The chain couples TRBV7-6 to TRBJ2-4; 7 bases align to TRBD1. CDR3 size: 15 residues. Germline CDR1 SGHVS, CDR2 FNYEAQ. CDR3 bases read: TGTGCCAGCAGCTTAGTAGTCGACAGGGAAGGGACT. Protein sequence: CASSLVVDREGT. The CDR3 as a whole reads CASSLVVDREGTQYF.